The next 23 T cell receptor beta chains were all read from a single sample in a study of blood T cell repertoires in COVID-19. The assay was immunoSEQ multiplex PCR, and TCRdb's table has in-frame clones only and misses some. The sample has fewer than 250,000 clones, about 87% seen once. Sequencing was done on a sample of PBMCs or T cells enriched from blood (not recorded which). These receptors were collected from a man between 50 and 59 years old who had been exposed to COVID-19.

In nucleotides, the CDR3 is TGCGCCAGCAGCTTACCTTCCACTAGCGGGTCGACAGATACGCAGTATTTT. This codes for CASSLPSTSGSTDTQYF. V gene TRBV5-1 combines with J gene TRBJ2-3, with 9 nucleotides matching TRBD2. Germline-derived CDR1 and CDR2 are SGHRS and YFSETQ. Trimming removed 2 bases from V and 3 bases from J; junction bases left unmatched: 10. The CDR3 is 17 residues long.

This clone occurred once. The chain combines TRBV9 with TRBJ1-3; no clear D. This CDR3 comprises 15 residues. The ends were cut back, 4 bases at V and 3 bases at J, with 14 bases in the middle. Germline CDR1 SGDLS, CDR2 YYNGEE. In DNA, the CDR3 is TGTGCCAGCAGCCCCAATATTCGGGGTGGAAACACCATATATTTT. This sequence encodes CASSPNIRGGNTIYF.

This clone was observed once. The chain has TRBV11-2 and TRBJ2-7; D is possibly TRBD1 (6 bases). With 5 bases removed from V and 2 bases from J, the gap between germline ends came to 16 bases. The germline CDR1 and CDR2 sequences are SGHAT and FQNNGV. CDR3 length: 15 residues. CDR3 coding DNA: TGTGCCAGCAGCCCAATACAGGGTCGCCCCTACGAGCAGTACTTC. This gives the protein CASSPIQGRPYEQYF.

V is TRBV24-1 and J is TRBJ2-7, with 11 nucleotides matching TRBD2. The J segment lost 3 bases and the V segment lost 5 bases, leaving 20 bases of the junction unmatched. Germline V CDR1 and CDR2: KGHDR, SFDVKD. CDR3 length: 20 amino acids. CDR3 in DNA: TGTGCCACCAGTGGTCCGGGACTAGCGGTGATAACCAACCCTATCTACGAGCAGTACTTC. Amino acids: CATSGPGLAVITNPIYEQYF.

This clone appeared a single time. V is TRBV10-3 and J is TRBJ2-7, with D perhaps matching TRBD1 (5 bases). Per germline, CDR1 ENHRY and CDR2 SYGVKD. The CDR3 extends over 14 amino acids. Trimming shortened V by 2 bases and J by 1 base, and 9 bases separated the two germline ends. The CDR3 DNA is TGTGCCATCAGTGAGATATCAGGGTCCTACGAGCAGTACGTC. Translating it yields CAISEISGSYEQYV.

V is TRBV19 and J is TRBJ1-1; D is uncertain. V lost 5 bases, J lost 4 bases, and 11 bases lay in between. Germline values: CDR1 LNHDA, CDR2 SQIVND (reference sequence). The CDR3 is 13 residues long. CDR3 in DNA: TGTGCCAGTAGTGTTACCTACGGCACTGAAGCTTTCTTT. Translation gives CASSVTYGTEAFF.

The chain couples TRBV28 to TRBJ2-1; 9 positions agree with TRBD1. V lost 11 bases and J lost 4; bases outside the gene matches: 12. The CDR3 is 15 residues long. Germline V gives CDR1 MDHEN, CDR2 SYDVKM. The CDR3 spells CAGSGGTGIYNEQFF. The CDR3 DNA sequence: TGTGCCGGATCGGGCGGGACAGGGATATACAATGAGCAGTTCTTC.

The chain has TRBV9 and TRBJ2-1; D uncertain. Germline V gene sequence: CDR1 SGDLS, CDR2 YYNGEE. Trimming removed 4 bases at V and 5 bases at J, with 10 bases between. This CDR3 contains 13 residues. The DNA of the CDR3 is TGTGCCAGCAGCTTCAACCCAGACAATGAGCAGTTCTTC. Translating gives CASSFNPDNEQFF.

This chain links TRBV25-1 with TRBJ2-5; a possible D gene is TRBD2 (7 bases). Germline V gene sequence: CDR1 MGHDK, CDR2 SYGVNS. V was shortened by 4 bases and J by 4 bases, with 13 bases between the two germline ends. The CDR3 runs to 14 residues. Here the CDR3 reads CASSGAGEGETQYF. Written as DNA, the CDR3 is TGTGCCAGCAGTGGAGCAGGGGAGGGAGAGACCCAGTACTTC.

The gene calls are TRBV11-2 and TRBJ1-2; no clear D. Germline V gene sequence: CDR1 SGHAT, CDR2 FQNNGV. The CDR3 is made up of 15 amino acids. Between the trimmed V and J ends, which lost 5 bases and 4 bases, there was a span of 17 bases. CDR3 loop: CASSPLAGEGYGYTF. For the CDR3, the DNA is TGTGCCAGCAGCCCCCTTGCGGGTGAAGGCTATGGCTACACCTTC.

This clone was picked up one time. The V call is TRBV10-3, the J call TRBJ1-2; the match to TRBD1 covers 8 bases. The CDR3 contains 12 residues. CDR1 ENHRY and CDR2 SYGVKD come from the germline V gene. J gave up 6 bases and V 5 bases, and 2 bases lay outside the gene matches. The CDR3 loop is CAISQGADGYTF. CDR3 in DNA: TGTGCCATCAGTCAGGGGGCGGATGGCTACACCTTC.

DNA for the CDR3: TGTGCCACCAAAGGGGGCTTCTACGAGCAGTACTTC. Translation: CATKGGFYEQYF. The chain is built from TRBV27 and TRBJ2-7, with TRBD1 matching 7 bases. Germline trimming cut 10 bases from V and 3 bases from J; bases unmatched to any gene: 6. The germline gives CDR1 MNHEY, CDR2 SMNVEV (reference sequence). This CDR3 has 12 amino acids.

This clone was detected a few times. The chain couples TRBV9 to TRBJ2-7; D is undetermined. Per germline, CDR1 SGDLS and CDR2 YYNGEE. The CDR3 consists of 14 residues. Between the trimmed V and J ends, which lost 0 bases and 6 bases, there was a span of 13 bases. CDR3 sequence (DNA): TGTGCCAGCAGCGTAGATCCGAACCAGGCCGAGCAGTACTTC. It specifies CASSVDPNQAEQYF.

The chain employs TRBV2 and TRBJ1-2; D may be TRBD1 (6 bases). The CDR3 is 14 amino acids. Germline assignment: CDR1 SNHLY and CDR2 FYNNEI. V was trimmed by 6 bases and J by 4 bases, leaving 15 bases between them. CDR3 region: CASSIYRDGYGYTF. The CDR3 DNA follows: TGTGCCAGCAGCATCTACAGGGACGGCTATGGCTACACCTTC. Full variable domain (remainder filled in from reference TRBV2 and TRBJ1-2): EPEVTQTPSHQVTQMGQEVILRCVPISNHLYFYWYRQILGQKVEFLVSFYNNEISEKSEIFDDQFSVERPDGSNFTLKIRSTKLEDSAMYFCASSIYRDGYGYTFGSGTRLTVV.

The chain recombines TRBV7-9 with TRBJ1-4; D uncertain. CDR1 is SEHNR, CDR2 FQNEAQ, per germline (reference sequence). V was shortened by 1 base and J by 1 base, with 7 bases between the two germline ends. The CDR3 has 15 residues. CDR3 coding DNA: TGTGCCAGCAGCTTAGGACGGGTAACTAATGAAAAACTGTTTTTT. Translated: CASSLGRVTNEKLFF.

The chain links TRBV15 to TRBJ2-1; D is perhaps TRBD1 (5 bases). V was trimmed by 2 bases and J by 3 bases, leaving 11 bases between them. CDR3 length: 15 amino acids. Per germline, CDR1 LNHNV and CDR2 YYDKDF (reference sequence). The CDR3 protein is CATSRSPTDYNEQFF. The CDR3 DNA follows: TGTGCCACCAGCAGAAGCCCGACAGACTACAATGAGCAGTTCTTC. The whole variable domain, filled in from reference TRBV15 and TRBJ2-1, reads DAMVIQNPRYQVTQFGKPVTLSCSQTLNHNVMYWYQQKSSQAPKLLFHYYDKDFNNEADTPDNFQSRRPNTSFCFLDIRSPGLGDTAMYLCATSRSPTDYNEQFFGPGTRLTVL.

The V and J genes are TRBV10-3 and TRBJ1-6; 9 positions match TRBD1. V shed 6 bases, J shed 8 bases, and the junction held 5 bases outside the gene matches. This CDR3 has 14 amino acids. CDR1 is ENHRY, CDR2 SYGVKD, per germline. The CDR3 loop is CAIRTGQGDSPLHF. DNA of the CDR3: TGTGCCATCAGGACGGGACAGGGAGATTCACCCCTCCACTTT.

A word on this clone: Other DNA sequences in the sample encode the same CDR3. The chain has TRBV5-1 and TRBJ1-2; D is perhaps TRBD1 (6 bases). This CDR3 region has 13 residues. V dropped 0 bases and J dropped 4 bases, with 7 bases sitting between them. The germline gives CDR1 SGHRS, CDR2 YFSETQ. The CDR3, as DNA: TGCGCCAGCAGCTTGGCAGGGGTCTATGGCTACACCTTC. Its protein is CASSLAGVYGYTF.

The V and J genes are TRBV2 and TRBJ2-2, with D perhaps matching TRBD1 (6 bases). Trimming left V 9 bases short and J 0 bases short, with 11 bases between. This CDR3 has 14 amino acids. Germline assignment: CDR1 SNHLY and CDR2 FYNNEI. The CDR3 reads CASTGTPNTGELFF. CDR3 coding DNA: TGTGCCAGTACCGGGACACCGAACACCGGGGAGCTGTTTTTT. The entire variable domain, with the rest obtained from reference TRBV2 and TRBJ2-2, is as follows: EPEVTQTPSHQVTQMGQEVILRCVPISNHLYFYWYRQILGQKVEFLVSFYNNEISEKSEIFDDQFSVERPDGSNFTLKIRSTKLEDSAMYFCASTGTPNTGELFFGEGSRLTVL.

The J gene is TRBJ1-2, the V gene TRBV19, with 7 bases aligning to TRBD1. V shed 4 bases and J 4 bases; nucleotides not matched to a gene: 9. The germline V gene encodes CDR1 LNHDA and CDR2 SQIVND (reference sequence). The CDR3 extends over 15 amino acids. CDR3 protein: CASSNRRQGSYGYTF. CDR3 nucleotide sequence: TGTGCCAGTAGTAACCGCCGACAGGGAAGCTATGGCTACACCTTC.

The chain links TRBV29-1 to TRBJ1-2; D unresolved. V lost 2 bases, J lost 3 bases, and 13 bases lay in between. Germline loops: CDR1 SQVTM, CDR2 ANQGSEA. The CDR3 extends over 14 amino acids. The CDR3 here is CSVELGAGYYGYTF. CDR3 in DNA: TGCAGCGTTGAATTGGGCGCGGGGTACTATGGCTACACCTTC.

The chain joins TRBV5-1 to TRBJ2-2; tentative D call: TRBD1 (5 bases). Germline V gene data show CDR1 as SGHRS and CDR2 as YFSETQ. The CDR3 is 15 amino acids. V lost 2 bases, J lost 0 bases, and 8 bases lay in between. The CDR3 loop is CASSLGAPNTGELFF. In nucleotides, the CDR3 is TGCGCCAGCAGCTTAGGGGCGCCGAACACCGGGGAGCTGTTTTTT.

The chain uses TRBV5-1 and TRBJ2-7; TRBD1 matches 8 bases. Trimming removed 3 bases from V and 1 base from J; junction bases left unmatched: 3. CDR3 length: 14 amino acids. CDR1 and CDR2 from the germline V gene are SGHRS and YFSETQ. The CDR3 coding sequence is TGCGCCAGCAGCTCAACAGGGGGATCCTACGAGCAGTACTTC. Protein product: CASSSTGGSYEQYF.